This TCR beta chain was documented in a study of blood T cell repertoires in COVID-19. Germline lookup yields CDR1 KGHSH and CDR2 LQKENI. V shed 6 bases and J shed 6 bases, with 14 bases lying between them. The CDR3 spans 13 residues. Authors' methods: Scientists estimated how many nucleated cells there were by amplifying reference gene primers. Assay used: immunoSEQ multiplex PCR; TCRdb lists only in-frame clones, some missing. V, J and clone size are those of that table, while D and trimming were read from the DNA. The table records about 220,000 clones, 84% of them present only once. Sequencing was performed on peripheral blood. This sequence originates from a man aged 25-45 years with active or convalescent COVID-19. This rearrangement joins TRBV18 to TRBJ1-2, with D maybe TRBD1 (5 bases). CDR3 sequence: CASSPDTANGYTF. For the CDR3, the DNA is TGTGCCAGCTCTCCGGACACCGCGAATGGCTACACCTTC. The entire variable domain, with the rest obtained from reference TRBV18 and TRBJ1-2, is as follows: NAGVMQNPRHLVRRRGQEARLRCSPMKGHSHVYWYRQLPEEGLKFMVYLQKENIIDESGMPKERFSAEFPKEGPSILRIQQVVRGDSAAYFCASSPDTANGYTFGSGTRLTVV.